This TCR beta chain was captured in a study of cytomegalovirus exposure and HLA in healthy donors. General observations from the study: First-cohort TCR clusters were later found to tend to co-occur in the 90 to 150 validation repertoires. Through in vitro validation, a few CMV-associated chains were shown to be specific for CMV antigens. Some TCR beta chains (around 180 of them) were listed as cytomegalovirus-associated.

Concerning this clone itself: What it recognizes is unknown.

Repertoires were generated with immunoSEQ multiplex PCR, while TCRdb's copy carries only in-frame clones and drops some. Among under 200,000 clones, approximately 96% were seen once, and the ten largest hold 0.8% to 0.95%. V lost 2 bases to trimming and J lost 0 bases, with 14 bases between them. The V gene's germline CDR1 is SGHVS and CDR2 FQNEAQ. The CDR3 spans 18 residues. The approximately 120-subject validation cohort, separate from the roughly 700-subject first cohort, included the donors. Sequenced input: PBMCs. The sequence was collected from a woman between 18 and 30 years old in good health and CMV-seronegative. The genes are TRBV7-8 and TRBJ2-6, with D possibly being TRBD1 (5 bases). CDR3 nucleotides: TGTGCCAGCAGCTTATCAGGGCTCTCTCTCTCTGGGGCCAACGTCCTGACTTTC. It yields the protein CASSLSGLSLSGANVLTF.